This T cell receptor beta chain was retrieved from a study of T cell responses to AZD1222 COVID-19 vaccine. Method: immunoSEQ multiplex PCR; TCRdb's copy keeps in-frame clones and lacks some. This sample has under 85,000 clones, with approximately 90% found just once. The TCR was taken from an adult in good health. This specimen was peripheral blood, taken on day 0 of AZD1222 vaccination.

This chain's CDR3 is CASSERQGNIQYF. The CDR3 region has the DNA TGTGCCAGCAGTGAGCGACAGGGAAACATTCAGTACTTC. This chain joins TRBV6-4 and TRBJ2-4, with 7 bases matching TRBD1. CDR1 is MRHNA, CDR2 SNTAGT, per germline. The CDR3 covers 13 residues. Losses at the gene ends were 3 bases for V and 6 bases for J; bases not matched to a gene: 2.